A selection of T cell receptor beta chains follows, all from one sample in a study of OX40 agonist ivuxolimab in advanced cancers. Sequencing used immunoSEQ multiplex PCR; TCRdb keeps in-frame clones, though not all of them. The profile covers around 68,000 clones, with 75% to 95% appearing a single time and roughly 1% taken by the ten largest. Sequencing used CD4+ or CD8+ T cells sorted from blood, obtained in a trial of the OX40 agonist ivuxolimab. All receptors derive from an adult with an advanced solid tumor such as melanoma, head and neck, liver or kidney cancer. Both conserved end residues are part of each CDR3. Each record gives: J gene, clone size, D gene, V gene, CDR3 protein, CDR3 DNA. The D gene is left open where the match is weak. Size tells how often a clone was seen (once, few, many) or the class of an expanded clone, and some rows leave it out.

TRBJ1-6 | - | - | TRBV19 | CASSIDNRDSPLHF | TGTGCCAGTAGTATAGATAACAGGGATTCACCCCTCCACTTT
TRBJ1-4 | - | TRBD1 | TRBV6-6 | CASKGQYNEKLFF | TGTGCCAGCAAGGGACAGTATAATGAAAAACTGTTTTTT
TRBJ2-2 | - | - | TRBV11-3 | CASSFGTGTGELFF | TGTGCCAGCAGCTTTGGTACAGGGACCGGGGAGCTGTTTTTT
TRBJ2-1 | - | TRBD2 | TRBV9 | CASSPGTTYNEQFF | TGTGCCAGCAGCCCCGGGACTACTTACAATGAGCAGTTCTTC
TRBJ1-1 | - | - | TRBV19 | CASSIEDRGAFF | TGTGCCAGTAGTATTGAGGACAGAGGGGCTTTCTTT
TRBJ2-3 | once | - | TRBV6-1 | CASSKTQDRTDTQYF | TGTGCCAGCAGTAAAACCCAGGACCGCACAGATACGCAGTATTTT
TRBJ1-4 | - | TRBD1 | TRBV5-1 | CASSFGQGGEKLFF | TGCGCCAGCAGCTTTGGGCAGGGGGGAGAAAAACTGTTTTTT
TRBJ1-5 | once | - | TRBV5-6 | CASSKQRGTAINQPQHF | TGTGCCAGCAGCAAACAAAGGGGGACGGCCATCAATCAGCCCCAGCATTTT
TRBJ1-1 | - | - | TRBV19 | CASSLKDTANTEAFF | TGTGCCAGTAGTCTAAAAGACACGGCGAACACTGAAGCTTTCTTT
TRBJ2-6 | - | - | TRBV7-9 | CASSLVRDEAPGANVLTF | TGTGCCAGCAGCTTAGTCCGGGACGAGGCCCCTGGGGCCAACGTCCTGACTTTC
TRBJ1-3 | few | - | TRBV19 | CASSTQGAGGNTIYF | TGTGCCAGTAGTACGCAGGGCGCTGGGGGAAACACCATATATTTT
TRBJ2-3 | - | - | TRBV7-9 | CASSQRSTGNGDTQYF | TGTGCCAGCAGCCAGAGGTCCACAGGGAATGGGGATACGCAGTATTTT
TRBJ1-2 | - | - | TRBV6-1 | CASSEGFSGVGGYTF | TGTGCCAGCAGTGAAGGCTTCAGCGGGGTAGGCGGCTACACCTTC
TRBJ2-5 | - | - | TRBV6-1 | CASRGGGQGETQYF | TGTGCCAGCAGGGGAGGAGGGCAGGGAGAGACCCAGTACTTC
TRBJ2-1 | - | TRBD2 | TRBV7-6 | CASSLARGGGANEQFF | TGTGCCAGCAGCTTAGCGCGGGGCGGGGGGGCAAATGAGCAGTTCTTC
TRBJ2-5 | - | - | TRBV2 | CASSPQETQYF | TGTGCCAGCAGTCCTCAAGAGACCCAGTACTTC
TRBJ2-5 | - | TRBD2 | TRBV30 | CAWRTGLAGGFVKTQYF | TGTGCCTGGAGGACCGGGCTAGCGGGGGGTTTCGTAAAGACCCAGTACTTC
TRBJ2-7 | - | - | TRBV19 | CASSRDPHEQYF | TGTGCCAGTAGTAGGGACCCCCACGAGCAGTACTTC
TRBJ1-5 | - | - | TRBV2 | CASSEVGIGNQPQHF | TGTGCCAGCAGTGAAGTCGGGATTGGCAATCAGCCCCAGCATTTT
TRBJ2-7 | - | TRBD1 | TRBV6-5 | CASSFAGQGAYEQYF | TGTGCCAGCAGTTTCGCGGGACAGGGGGCCTACGAGCAGTACTTC
TRBJ1-6 | - | - | TRBV9 | CASTPDSYNSPLHF | TGTGCCAGCACCCCAGACTCCTATAATTCACCCCTCCACTTT
TRBJ2-2 | - | TRBD2 | TRBV14 | CASSLGLAGGELFF | TGTGCCAGCAGCCTGGGACTAGCTGGCGGGGAGCTGTTTTTT
TRBJ2-1 | - | - | TRBV2 | CASSEAGRGQFF | TGTGCCAGCAGTGAAGCGGGCAGGGGGCAGTTCTTC
TRBJ2-3 | - | - | TRBV2 | CASSFSTDTQYF | TGTGCCAGCAGTTTTAGCACAGATACGCAGTATTTT
TRBJ2-7 | - | - | TRBV15 | CATSSLTGYTYEQYF | TGTGCCACCAGCAGTCTAACAGGGTACACTTACGAGCAGTACTTC
TRBJ2-7 | - | TRBD1 | TRBV5-1 | CASSFYPDRGSSYEQYF | TGCGCCAGCAGCTTTTACCCGGACAGGGGGAGCTCCTACGAGCAGTACTTC
TRBJ1-1 | - | - | TRBV5-4 | CASSEQVEAFF | TGTGCCAGCAGCGAACAGGTTGAAGCTTTCTTT
TRBJ2-1 | - | TRBD1 | TRBV2 | CASSGTGPAGDEQFF | TGTGCCAGCAGTGGGACAGGACCTGCCGGGGATGAGCAGTTCTTC
TRBJ2-7 | - | TRBD2 | TRBV10-1 | CANEQSGSEPYEQYF | TGCGCCAACGAGCAGAGCGGGAGTGAACCCTACGAGCAGTACTTC
TRBJ2-4 | - | TRBD1 | TRBV5-4 | CASSFTGGEAKNIQYF | TGTGCCAGCAGCTTTACAGGGGGTGAGGCCAAAAACATTCAGTACTTC
TRBJ2-7 | - | TRBD2 | TRBV2 | CASSETGGGYEQYF | TGTGCCAGCAGTGAGACCGGGGGGGGGTACGAGCAGTACTTC
TRBJ2-7 | - | TRBD1 | TRBV11-2 | CASSAGQGAWYEQYF | TGTGCCAGCAGCGCCGGACAGGGGGCATGGTATGAGCAGTACTTC
TRBJ2-5 | - | - | TRBV5-1 | CASSGSRGGETQYF | TGCGCCAGCAGCGGCAGCAGGGGCGGTGAGACCCAGTACTTC
TRBJ2-3 | - | TRBD1 | TRBV5-4 | CATGQGTDTQYF | TGTGCCACAGGACAGGGCACAGATACGCAGTATTTT
TRBJ2-5 | - | - | TRBV14 | CASSHGRALPETQYF | TGTGCCAGCAGCCATGGCCGAGCTTTACCAGAGACCCAGTACTTC
TRBJ2-7 | - | - | TRBV28 | CASSTSNSGYEQYF | TGTGCCAGCAGCACCTCGAATTCCGGCTACGAGCAGTACTTC
TRBJ2-5 | - | - | TRBV11-2 | CASSLDGGARRETQYF | TGTGCCAGCAGCTTAGATGGAGGGGCGCGGCGGGAGACCCAGTACTTC
TRBJ2-7 | - | - | TRBV2 | CASSPPGAYEQYF | TGTGCCAGCAGCCCACCCGGGGCCTACGAGCAGTACTTC
TRBJ1-3 | - | - | TRBV5-3 | CARSLEQTPSGNTIYF | TGTGCCAGAAGCTTGGAACAGACCCCCTCTGGAAACACCATATATTTT
TRBJ2-5 | - | TRBD2 | TRBV6-1 | CAATGGSGETQYF | TGTGCCGCCACGGGGGGATCGGGGGAGACCCAGTACTTC